These T cell receptor beta chains were read from a single sample in a study of blood T cell repertoires in COVID-19. Produced via immunoSEQ multiplex PCR; TCRdb's table is partial and in-frame only. The table shows around 78,000 clones, with 75% to 90% occurring only once. Sequencing was carried out using peripheral blood. These receptors all come from a man aged 45 to 65 with active or convalescent COVID-19. CDR3s leave out the opening cysteine and the closing phenylalanine or tryptophan. A D gene is named only where the DNA matches it firmly.

j_call | d_call | v_call | cdr3_aa
TRBJ2-3 | TRBD2 | TRBV5-1 | ASSLVLAGDTDTQY
TRBJ1-1 | NA | TRBV5-5 | ASSPRGEGVNTEAF
TRBJ2-5 | NA | TRBV4-3 | ASSQSGDPRETQY
TRBJ2-7 | NA | TRBV7-9 | ASEGGTSPYEQY
TRBJ2-1 | TRBD2 | TRBV6-6 | ASSRPGTSGRAGEQF
TRBJ1-4 | NA | TRBV2 | ASSLRQLSTNEKLF
TRBJ1-5 | NA | TRBV28 | ASSSKWEAQPQH
TRBJ1-1 | NA | TRBV15 | ATSRYRGTEAF
TRBJ1-2 | NA | TRBV5-8 | ASSLYYLGSDGYT
TRBJ1-2 | NA | TRBV10-1 | ASSKSSTTLNYGYT
TRBJ1-4 | NA | TRBV9 | ASIWQTNEKLF
TRBJ2-1 | TRBD2 | TRBV7-2 | ASSISRTSGRKDEQF
TRBJ1-1 | NA | TRBV3-1/TRBV3-2 | ASSQAGVNTEAF
TRBJ1-5 | NA | TRBV3-1/TRBV3-2 | ASSQGSRVGNQPQH
TRBJ2-6 | NA | TRBV27 | ASSLFRGLSGANVLT
TRBJ2-3 | NA | TRBV6-5 | ASSLGGTDTQY
TRBJ2-5 | TRBD2 | TRBV5-5 | ASSLGTSGGALETQY
TRBJ1-4 | NA | TRBV10-3 | AIRAQGDEKLF
TRBJ2-7 | TRBD2 | TRBV7-2 | ASSLGGTTYEQY
TRBJ1-2 | NA | TRBV19 | ASSVTGSGGYT
TRBJ1-5 | NA | TRBV7-2 | ASSFGGRDSNQPQH
TRBJ2-1 | TRBD2 | TRBV5-4 | ASSWGLAGGYNEQF
TRBJ2-7 | TRBD2 | TRBV3-1/TRBV3-2 | ASSQEGTSVSYEQY
TRBJ2-7 | TRBD1 | TRBV6-2/TRBV6-3 | ASSYEPGTDYEQY
TRBJ2-7 | TRBD1 | TRBV12-5 | ASATGTEVVYEQY
TRBJ1-1 | NA | TRBV5-5 | ASSGGTGNTEAF
TRBJ2-5 | NA | TRBV11-2 | ASSLDWALYETQY
TRBJ2-5 | NA | TRBV29-1 | SVSFTRQETQY
TRBJ2-1 | TRBD2 | TRBV7-7 | ASSATSGGADEQF
TRBJ1-2 | NA | TRBV5-1 | ASSLARGSADGYT
TRBJ2-1 | TRBD2 | TRBV7-6 | ASSRLAGGEQF
TRBJ2-7 | TRBD2 | TRBV5-4 | ASSSSFTSGSFEQY
TRBJ1-1 | NA | TRBV28 | ASSFRTEAF
TRBJ1-2 | NA | TRBV5-1 | ASSLEGRYGYT
TRBJ2-1 | NA | TRBV5-1 | ASSFLWRDSLRNEQF
TRBJ2-2 | NA | TRBV6-5 | ASSRGTVTGELF